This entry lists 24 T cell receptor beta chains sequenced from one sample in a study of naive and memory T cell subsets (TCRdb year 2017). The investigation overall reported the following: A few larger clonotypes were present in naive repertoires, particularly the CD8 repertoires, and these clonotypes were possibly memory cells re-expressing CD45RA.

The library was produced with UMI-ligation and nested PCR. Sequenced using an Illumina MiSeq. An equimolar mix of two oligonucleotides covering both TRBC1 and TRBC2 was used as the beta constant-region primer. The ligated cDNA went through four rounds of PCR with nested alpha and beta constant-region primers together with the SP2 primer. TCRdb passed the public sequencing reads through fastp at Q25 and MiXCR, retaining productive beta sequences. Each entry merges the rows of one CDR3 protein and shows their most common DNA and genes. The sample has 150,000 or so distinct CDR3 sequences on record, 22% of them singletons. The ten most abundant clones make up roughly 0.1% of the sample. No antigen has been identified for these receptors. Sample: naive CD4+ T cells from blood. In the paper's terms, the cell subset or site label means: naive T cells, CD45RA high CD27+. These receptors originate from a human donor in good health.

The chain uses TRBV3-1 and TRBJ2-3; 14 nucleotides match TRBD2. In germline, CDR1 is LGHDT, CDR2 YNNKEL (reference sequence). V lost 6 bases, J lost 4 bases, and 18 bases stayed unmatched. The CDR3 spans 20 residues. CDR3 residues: CASRHRGLAGGSGVSDTQYF. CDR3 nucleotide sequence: TGTGCCAGCAGACACCGAGGACTAGCGGGAGGATCTGGTGTTTCAGATACGCAGTATTTT.

The CDR3: CASSLTGKSEQYF. DNA of the CDR3: TGCGCCAGCAGCTTGACAGGGAAGAGCGAGCAGTACTTC. This sequence joins TRBV5-1 and TRBJ2-7; a weak D match, TRBD1 (6 bases). Germline V gives CDR1 SGHRS, CDR2 YFSETQ. The CDR3 contains 13 residues. Trimming shortened V by 1 base and J by 6 bases, and 11 bases separated the two germline ends.

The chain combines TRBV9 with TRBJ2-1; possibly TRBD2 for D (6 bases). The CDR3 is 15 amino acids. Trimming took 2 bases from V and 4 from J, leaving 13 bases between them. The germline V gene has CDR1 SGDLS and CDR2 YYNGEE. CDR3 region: CASSVGGPPYNEQFF. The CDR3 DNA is TGTGCCAGCAGCGTGGGGGGACCCCCTTACAATGAGCAGTTCTTC.

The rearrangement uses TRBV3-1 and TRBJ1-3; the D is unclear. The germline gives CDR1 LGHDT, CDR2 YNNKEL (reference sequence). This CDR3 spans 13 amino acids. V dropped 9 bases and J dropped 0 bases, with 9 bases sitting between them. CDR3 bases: TGTGCCAGTGGTGAGCTCTCTGGAAACACCATATATTTT. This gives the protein CASGELSGNTIYF.

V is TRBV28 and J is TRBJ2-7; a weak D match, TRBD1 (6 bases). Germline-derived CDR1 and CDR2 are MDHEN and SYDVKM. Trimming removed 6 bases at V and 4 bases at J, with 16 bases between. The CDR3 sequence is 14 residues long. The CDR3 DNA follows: TGTGCCAGCAGGGGAGCAGGGGTGGGGTACGAGCAGTACTTC. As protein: CASRGAGVGYEQYF. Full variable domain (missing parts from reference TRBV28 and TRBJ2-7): DVKVTQSSRYLVKRTGEKVFLECVQDMDHENMFWYRQDPGLGLRLIYFSYDVKMKEKGDIPEGYSVSREKKERFSLILESASTNQTSMYLCASRGAGVGYEQYFGPGTRLTVT.

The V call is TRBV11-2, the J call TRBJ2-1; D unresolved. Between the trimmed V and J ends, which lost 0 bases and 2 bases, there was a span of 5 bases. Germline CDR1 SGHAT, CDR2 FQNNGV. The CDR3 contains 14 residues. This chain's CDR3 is CASSLDITYNEQFF. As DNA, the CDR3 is TGTGCCAGCAGCTTAGATATAACCTACAATGAGCAGTTCTTC.

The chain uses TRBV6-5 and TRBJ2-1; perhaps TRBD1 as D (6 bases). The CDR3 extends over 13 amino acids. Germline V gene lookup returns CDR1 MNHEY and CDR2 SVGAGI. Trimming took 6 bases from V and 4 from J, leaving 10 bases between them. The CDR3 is CASSRTVYNEQFF. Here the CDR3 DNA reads TGTGCCAGCAGCCGGACAGTTTACAATGAGCAGTTCTTC.

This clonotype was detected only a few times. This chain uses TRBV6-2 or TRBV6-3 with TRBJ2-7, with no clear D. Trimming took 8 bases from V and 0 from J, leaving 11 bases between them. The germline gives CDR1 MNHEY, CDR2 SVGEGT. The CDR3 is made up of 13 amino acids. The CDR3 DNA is TGTGCCAGCCGACCGACGGCCTCCTACGAGCAGTACTTC. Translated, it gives CASRPTASYEQYF.

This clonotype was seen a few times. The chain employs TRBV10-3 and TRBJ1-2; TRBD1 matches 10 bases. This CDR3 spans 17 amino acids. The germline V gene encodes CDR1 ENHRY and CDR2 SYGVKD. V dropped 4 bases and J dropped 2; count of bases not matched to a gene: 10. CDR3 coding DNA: TGTGCCATCAGTGGAGGTGGACAGGGGGTTACAAACTATGGCTACACCTTC. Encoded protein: CAISGGGQGVTNYGYTF.

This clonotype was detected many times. As DNA, the CDR3 is TGTGCCAGCAGTGACAGGGGCAGGACCGGGGAGCTGTTTTTT. This sequence encodes CASSDRGRTGELFF. The genes are TRBV25-1 and TRBJ2-2, with D possibly matching TRBD1 (6 bases). The germline V gene has CDR1 MGHDK and CDR2 SYGVNS. Between the trimmed V and J ends, which lost 3 bases and 5 bases, there was a span of 10 bases. The CDR3 loop spans 14 amino acids.

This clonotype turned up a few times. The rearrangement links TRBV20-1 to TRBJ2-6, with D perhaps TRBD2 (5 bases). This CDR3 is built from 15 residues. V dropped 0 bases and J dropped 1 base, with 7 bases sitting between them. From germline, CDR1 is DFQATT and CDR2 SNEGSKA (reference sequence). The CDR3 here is CSARDPGSGANVLTF. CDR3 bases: TGCAGTGCTAGAGATCCGGGGTCTGGGGCCAACGTCCTGACTTTC.

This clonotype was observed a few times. The CDR3 DNA reads as TGCAGCGTTTTTCTCTGGCGGCAGGGAAGTTCTGGGGCCAACGTCCTGACTTTC. Protein: CSVFLWRQGSSGANVLTF. The chain joins TRBV29-1 to TRBJ2-6, with D possibly being TRBD1 (5 bases). Trimming shortened V by 5 bases and J by 1 base, and 21 bases separated the two germline ends. The CDR3 is made up of 18 amino acids. Germline assignment: CDR1 SQVTM and CDR2 ANQGSEA.

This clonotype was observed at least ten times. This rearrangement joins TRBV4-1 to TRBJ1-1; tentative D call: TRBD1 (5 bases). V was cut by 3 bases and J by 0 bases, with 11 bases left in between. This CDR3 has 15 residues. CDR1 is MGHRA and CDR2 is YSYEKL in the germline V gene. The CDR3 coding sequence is TGCGCCAGCAGCCAGCTGTCGACAGTGAACACTGAAGCTTTCTTT. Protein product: CASSQLSTVNTEAFF.

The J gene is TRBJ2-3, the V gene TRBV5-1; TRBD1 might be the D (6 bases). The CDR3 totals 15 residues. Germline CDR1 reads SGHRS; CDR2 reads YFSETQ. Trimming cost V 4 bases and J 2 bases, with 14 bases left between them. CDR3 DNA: TGCGCCAGCAGCCAAAGGGACACCTTCACAGATACGCAGTATTTT. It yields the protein CASSQRDTFTDTQYF.

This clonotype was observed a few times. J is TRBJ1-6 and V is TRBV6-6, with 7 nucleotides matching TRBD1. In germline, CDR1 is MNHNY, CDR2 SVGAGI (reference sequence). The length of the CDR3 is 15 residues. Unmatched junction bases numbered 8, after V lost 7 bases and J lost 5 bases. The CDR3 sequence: CASTQTGINNSPLHF. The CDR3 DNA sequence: TGTGCCAGCACCCAGACAGGGATTAATAATTCACCCCTCCACTTT.

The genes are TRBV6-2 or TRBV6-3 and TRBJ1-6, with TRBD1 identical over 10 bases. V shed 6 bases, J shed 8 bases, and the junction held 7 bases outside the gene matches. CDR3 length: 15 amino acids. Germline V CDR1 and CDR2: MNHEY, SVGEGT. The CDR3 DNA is TGTGCCAGCAGCTTCGACAGGGGGCGAGATTCACCCCTCCACTTT. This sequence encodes CASSFDRGRDSPLHF.

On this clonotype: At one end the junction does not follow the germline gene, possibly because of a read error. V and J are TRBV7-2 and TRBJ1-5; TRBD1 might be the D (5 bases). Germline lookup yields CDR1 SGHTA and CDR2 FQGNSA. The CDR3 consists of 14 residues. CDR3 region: CASSGGPSNHPQHF. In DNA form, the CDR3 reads TGTGCCAGCAGCGGGGGTCCGAGCAATCATCCCCAGCATTTT.

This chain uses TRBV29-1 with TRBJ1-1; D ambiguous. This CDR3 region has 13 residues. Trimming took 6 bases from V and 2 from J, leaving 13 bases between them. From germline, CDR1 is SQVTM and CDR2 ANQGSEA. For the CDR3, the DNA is TGCAGCGTCTTACTCAGATTTAACACTGAAGCTTTCTTT. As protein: CSVLLRFNTEAFF.

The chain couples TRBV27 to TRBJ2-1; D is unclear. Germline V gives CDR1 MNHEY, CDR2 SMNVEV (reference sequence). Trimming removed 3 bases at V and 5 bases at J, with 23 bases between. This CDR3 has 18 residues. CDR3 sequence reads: CASSFNPQASRPHNEQFF. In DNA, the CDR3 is TGTGCCAGCAGTTTTAACCCACAAGCCTCCCGGCCCCACAATGAGCAGTTCTTC.

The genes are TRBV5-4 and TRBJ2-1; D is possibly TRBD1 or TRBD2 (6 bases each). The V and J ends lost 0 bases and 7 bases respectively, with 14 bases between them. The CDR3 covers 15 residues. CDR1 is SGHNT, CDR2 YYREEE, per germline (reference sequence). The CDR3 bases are TGTGCCAGCAGCTTGGAGCAGGGGAGGAGTAATGAGCAGTTCTTC. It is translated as CASSLEQGRSNEQFF.

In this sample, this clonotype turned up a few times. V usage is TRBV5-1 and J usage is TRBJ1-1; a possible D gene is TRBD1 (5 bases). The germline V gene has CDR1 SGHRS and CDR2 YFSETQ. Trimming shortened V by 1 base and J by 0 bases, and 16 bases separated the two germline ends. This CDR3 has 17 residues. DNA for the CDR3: TGCGCCAGCAGCTTGAAATGGCAGGGTATCATGAACACTGAAGCTTTCTTT. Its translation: CASSLKWQGIMNTEAFF.

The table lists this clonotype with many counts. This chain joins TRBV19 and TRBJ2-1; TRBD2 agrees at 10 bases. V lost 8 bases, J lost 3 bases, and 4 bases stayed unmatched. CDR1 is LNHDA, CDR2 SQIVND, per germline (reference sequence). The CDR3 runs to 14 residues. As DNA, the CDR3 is TGTGCCAGTCGCATAGCGGGAGGCTACAATGAGCAGTTCTTC. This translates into CASRIAGGYNEQFF.

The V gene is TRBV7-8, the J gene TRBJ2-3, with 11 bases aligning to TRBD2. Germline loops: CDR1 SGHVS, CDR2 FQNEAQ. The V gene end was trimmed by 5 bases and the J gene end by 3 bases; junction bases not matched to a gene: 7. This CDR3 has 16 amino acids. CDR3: CASSPTSGAATDTQYF. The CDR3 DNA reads TGTGCCAGCAGCCCGACTAGCGGGGCTGCGACAGATACGCAGTATTTT.

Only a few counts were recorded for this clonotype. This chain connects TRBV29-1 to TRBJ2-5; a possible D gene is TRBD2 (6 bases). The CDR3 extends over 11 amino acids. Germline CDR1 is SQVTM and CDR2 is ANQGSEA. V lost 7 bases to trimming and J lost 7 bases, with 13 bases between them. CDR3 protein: CSAPEGRTQYF. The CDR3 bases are TGCAGCGCCCCGGAGGGTAGGACCCAGTACTTC.